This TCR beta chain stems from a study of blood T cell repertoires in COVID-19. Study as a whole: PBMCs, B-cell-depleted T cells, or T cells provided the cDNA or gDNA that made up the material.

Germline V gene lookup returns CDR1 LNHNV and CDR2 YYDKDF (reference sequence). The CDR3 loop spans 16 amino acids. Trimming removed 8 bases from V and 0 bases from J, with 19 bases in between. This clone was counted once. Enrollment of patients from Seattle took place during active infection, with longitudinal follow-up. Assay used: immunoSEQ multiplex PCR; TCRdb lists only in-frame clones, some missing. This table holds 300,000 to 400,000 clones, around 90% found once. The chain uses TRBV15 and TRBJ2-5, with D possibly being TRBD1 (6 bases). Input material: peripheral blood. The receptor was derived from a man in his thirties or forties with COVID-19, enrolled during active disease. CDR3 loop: CATFQTGKSHQETQYF. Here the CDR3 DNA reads TGTGCCACCTTTCAAACAGGGAAAAGTCACCAAGAGACCCAGTACTTC.